This TCR beta chain is drawn from a study of regulatory T cells in long-lasting Graves disease. The overall study: In persistent Graves' disease, antithyroid drugs had been taken for over 5 years and TSH receptor antibodies stayed positive.

Time point in this sample: persistent/refractory GD, antithyroid drugs over 5 years with positive TRAb. After RNA was extracted from PBMCs, the TCR library was made from it. Whole-study results and caveats: The study found TRBV28, TRBJ1-2 and TRBJ2-5 favored in persistent disease. Accuracy was possibly reduced by small sample size. TCR diversity was lower in persistent than newly diagnosed Graves' disease.

Library construction for TCR beta used iRepertoire HTBI primers and Arm-PCR of CDR3 regions. One entry per CDR3 protein results from TCRdb running MiXCR on the multiplex PCR reads. The table records a few hundred thousand distinct CDR3 sequences, around a quarter of them present only once. The CDR3 totals 12 residues. Trimming removed 3 bases at V and 6 bases at J, with 9 bases between. CDR1 is MDHEN and CDR2 is SYDVKM in the germline V gene. This clonotype was found many times. Its antigen is as yet unknown. This TCR derives from a female donor with Graves disease. Sequencing used peripheral blood mononuclear cells (PBMCs), obtained when the disease was refractory, from a patient treated with antithyroid drugs. The V call is TRBV28, the J call TRBJ2-7; possible D gene TRBD1, 5 bases. This CDR3 is CASSFPRAEQYF. CDR3 nucleotide sequence: TGTGCCAGCAGTTTTCCCAGGGCCGAGCAGTACTTC.